The T cell receptor (beta chain) under discussion was sequenced for a study of blood T cell repertoires in COVID-19. Generated by immunoSEQ multiplex PCR, the TCRdb table keeps only in-frame clones and is missing some. In the table there are 300,000 to 350,000 clones, 85% to 90% of which are singletons. Trimming pared 5 bases from V and 0 bases from J, leaving 12 bases between. Germline assignment: CDR1 SGHRS and CDR2 YFSETQ. CDR3 length: 15 residues. The TCR was taken from a woman aged 30 to 39 with COVID-19, enrolled during active disease. The chain employs TRBV5-1 and TRBJ2-1; a weak D match, TRBD1 (6 bases). Sequencing was performed on peripheral blood. The CDR3 region has the DNA TGCGCCAGCAGGCGAACAGGGAGCTCCTACAATGAGCAGTTCTTC. Translated, it gives CASRRTGSSYNEQFF.